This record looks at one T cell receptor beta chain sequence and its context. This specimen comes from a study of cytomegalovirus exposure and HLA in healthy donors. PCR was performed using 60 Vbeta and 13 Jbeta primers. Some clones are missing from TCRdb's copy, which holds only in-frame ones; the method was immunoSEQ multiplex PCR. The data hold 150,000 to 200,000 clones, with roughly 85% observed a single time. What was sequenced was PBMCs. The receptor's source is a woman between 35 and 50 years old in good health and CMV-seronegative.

The CDR3: CASSEARGYAYNEQFF. The CDR3 DNA follows: TGTGCCAGCAGTGAAGCGCGCGGGTACGCTTACAATGAGCAGTTCTTC. The rearrangement uses TRBV2 and TRBJ2-1; TRBD2 might be the D (5 bases). The CDR3 runs to 16 residues. Germline CDR1 SNHLY, CDR2 FYNNEI. Between the trimmed V and J ends, which lost 0 bases and 4 bases, there was a span of 13 bases.